This T cell receptor (beta chain) was captured by sequencing in a study of blood T cells in healthy people across ages. With a J-beta primer mix and a sample-barcoded 5' primer, a second PCR ran roughly 6 to 11 cycles. TCRdb re-analysed the 5' RACE reads in MiXCR, keeping a single row per CDR3 protein. The table includes around 970,000 distinct CDR3 sequences, roughly 50% detected once. Study findings and constraints: In older individuals, TCR beta diversity per million T cells was lower, falling roughly linearly with age.

For this clonotype: As yet, its antigen is unknown.

The CDR3 runs to 15 residues. With 3 bases removed from V and 1 base from J, the gap between germline ends came to 11 bases. The chain couples TRBV12-3 or TRBV12-4 to TRBJ2-3; D may be TRBD2 (5 bases). Sequencing used blood. The receptor comes from a woman aged 55-70 years in good health. CDR3 coding DNA: TGTGCCAGCAGTTTGGTGGGAGCCGGCACAGATACGCAGTATTTT. Translation gives CASSLVGAGTDTQYF.